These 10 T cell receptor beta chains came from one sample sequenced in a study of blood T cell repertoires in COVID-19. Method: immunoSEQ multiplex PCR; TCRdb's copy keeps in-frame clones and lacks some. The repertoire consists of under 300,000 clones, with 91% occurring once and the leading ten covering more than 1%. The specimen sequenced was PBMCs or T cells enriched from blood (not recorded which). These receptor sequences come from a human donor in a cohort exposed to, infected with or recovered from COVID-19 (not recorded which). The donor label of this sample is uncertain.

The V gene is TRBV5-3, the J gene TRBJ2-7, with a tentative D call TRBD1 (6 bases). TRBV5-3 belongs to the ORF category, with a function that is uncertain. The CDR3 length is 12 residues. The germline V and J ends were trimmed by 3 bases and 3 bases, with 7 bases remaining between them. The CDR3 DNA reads TGTGCCAGAAGCTACAGGGTCTACGAGCAGTACTTC. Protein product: CARSYRVYEQYF.

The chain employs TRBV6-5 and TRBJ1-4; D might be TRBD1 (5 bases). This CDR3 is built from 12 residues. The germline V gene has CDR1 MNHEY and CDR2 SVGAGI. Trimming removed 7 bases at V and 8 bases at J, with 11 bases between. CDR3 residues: CASNQGVEKLFF. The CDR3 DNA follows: TGTGCCAGCAACCAGGGCGTAGAAAAACTGTTTTTT.

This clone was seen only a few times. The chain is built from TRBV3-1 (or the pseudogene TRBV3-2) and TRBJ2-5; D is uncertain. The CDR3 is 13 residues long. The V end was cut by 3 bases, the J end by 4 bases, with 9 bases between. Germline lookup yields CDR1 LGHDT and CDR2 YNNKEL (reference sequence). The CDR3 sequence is CASSQARGETQYF. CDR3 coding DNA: TGTGCCAGCAGCCAGGCCCGAGGAGAGACCCAGTACTTC.

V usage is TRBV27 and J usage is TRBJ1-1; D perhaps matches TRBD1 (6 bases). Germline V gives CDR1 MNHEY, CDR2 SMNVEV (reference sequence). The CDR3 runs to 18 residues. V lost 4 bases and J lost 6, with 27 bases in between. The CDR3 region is CASSSGRGPTYGRAEAFF. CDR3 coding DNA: TGTGCCAGCAGTTCGGGCAGGGGCCCTACCTACGGTCGGGCTGAAGCTTTCTTT.

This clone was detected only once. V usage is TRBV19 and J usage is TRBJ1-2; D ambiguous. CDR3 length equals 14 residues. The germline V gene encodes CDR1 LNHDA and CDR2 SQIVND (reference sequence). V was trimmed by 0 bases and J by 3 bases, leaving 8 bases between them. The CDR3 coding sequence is TGTGCCAGTAGTATAGACGGGGTTGACTATGGCTACACCTTC. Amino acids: CASSIDGVDYGYTF.

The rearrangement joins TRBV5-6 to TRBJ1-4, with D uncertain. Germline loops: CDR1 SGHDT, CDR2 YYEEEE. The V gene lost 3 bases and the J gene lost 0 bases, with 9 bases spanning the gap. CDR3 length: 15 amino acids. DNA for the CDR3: TGTGCCAGCAGCTCGAGATGGTCAACTAATGAAAAACTGTTTTTT. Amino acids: CASSSRWSTNEKLFF.

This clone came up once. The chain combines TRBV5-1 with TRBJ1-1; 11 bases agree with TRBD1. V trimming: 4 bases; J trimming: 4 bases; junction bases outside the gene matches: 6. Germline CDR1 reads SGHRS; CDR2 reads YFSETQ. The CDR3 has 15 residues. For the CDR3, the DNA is TGCGCCAGCAGCAGATCCGGGACAGGGGGCACTGAAGCTTTCTTT. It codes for CASSRSGTGGTEAFF.

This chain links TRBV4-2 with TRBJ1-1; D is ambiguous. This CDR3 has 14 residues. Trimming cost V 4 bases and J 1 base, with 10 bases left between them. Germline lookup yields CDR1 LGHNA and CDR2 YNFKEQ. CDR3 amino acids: CASSRGERNTEAFF. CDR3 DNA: TGTGCCAGCAGCCGTGGGGAGAGGAACACTGAAGCTTTCTTT.

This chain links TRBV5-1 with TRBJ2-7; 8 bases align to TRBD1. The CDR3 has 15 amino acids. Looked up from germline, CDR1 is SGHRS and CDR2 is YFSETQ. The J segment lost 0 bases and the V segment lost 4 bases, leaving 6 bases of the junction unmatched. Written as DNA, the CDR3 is TGCGCCAGCAGCCTGGACAGGGCGATCTCCTACGAGCAGTACTTC. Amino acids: CASSLDRAISYEQYF.

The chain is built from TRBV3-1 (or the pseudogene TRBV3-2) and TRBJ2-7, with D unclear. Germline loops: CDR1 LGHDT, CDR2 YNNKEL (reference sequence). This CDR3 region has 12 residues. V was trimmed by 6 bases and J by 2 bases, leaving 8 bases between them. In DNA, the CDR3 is TGTGCCAGCAGTTCTACCCCCTACGAGCAGTACTTC. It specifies CASSSTPYEQYF.